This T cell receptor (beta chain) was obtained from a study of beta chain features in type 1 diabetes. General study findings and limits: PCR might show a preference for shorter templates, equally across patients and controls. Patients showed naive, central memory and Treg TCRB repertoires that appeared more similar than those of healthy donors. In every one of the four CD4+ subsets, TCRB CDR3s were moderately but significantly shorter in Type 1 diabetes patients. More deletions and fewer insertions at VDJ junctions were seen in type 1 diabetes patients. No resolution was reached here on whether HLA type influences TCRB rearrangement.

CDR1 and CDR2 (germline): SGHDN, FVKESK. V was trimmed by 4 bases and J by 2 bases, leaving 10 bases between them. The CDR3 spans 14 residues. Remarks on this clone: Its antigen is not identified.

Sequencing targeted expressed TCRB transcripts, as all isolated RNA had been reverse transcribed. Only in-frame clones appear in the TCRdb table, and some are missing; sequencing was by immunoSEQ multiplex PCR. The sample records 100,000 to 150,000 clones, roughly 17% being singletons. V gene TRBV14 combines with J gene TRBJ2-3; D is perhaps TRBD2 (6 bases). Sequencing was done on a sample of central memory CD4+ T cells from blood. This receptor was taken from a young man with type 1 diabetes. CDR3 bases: TGTGCCAGCAGCCCTCGGGAGTTCACAGATACGCAGTATTTT. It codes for CASSPREFTDTQYF.